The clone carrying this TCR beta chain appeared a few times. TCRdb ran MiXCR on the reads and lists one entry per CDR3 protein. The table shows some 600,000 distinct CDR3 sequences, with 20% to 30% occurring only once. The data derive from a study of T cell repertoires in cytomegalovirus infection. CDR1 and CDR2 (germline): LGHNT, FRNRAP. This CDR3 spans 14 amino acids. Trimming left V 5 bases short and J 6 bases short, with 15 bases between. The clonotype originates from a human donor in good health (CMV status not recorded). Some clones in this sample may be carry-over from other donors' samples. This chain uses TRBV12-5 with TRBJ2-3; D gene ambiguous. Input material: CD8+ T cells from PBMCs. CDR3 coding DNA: TGTGCTAGTGGTCCCCCGACTTGGACGGATACGCAGTATTTT. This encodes CASGPPTWTDTQYF. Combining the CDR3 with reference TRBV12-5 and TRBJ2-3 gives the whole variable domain DARVTQTPRHKVTEMGQEVTMRCQPILGHNTVFWYRQTMMQGLELLAYFRNRAPLDDSGMPKDRFSAEMPDATLATLKIQPSEPRDSAVYFCASGPPTWTDTQYFGPGTRLTVL.